This T cell receptor (beta chain) was retrieved from a study of cytotoxic CD8 clonotypes in ibrutinib-treated CLL. About the study: Partial responses totalled approximately 24 and complete responses 2; after median around 74 months, roughly 14 remained remitted and approximately 12 progressed.

TCR beta library input comprised approximately 2 micrograms of genomic DNA from cryopreserved PBMCs. Data came from immunoSEQ multiplex PCR; TCRdb stores just in-frame clones and leaves some out. The table records around 25,000 clones, about 64% of them present only once. Germline loops: CDR1 SGHVS, CDR2 FQNEAQ. Trimming left V 1 base short and J 3 bases short, with 10 bases between. This CDR3 is built from 14 residues. This chain links TRBV7-8 with TRBJ2-7; D uncertain. Sequenced here: PBMCs, sampled after 24 months of ibrutinib treatment. This TCR came from a human donor with chronic lymphocytic leukemia. CDR3 nucleotides: TGTGCCAGCAGCTTAGGGCAACTTAACTACGAGCAGTACTTC. Its translation is CASSLGQLNYEQYF.